The 15 T cell receptor beta chains below come from one sample, sequenced in a study of cytomegalovirus exposure and HLA in healthy donors (dated by TCRdb to 2016 to 2017). The library was built by means of the immunoSEQ multiplex PCR assay. What TCRdb holds here is the immuneACCESS table cut down to in-frame rearrangements. Part of the clones is not present; checked against another copy, under half of the missing clones reflect an unresolved V gene, and the others are unexplained. The sample yields about 240,000 clones; approximately 84% were counted once. The ten largest clones represent 0.95% to 1.5% of the sample. The sample comprised PBMCs. The receptor source for this set is a woman in her twenties or thirties in good health and CMV-seropositive.

The rearrangement joins TRBV4-2 to TRBJ2-7, with 9 positions matching TRBD2. Germline lookup yields CDR1 LGHNA and CDR2 YNFKEQ. CDR3 length equals 14 residues. J gave up 5 bases and V 4 bases, and 6 bases lay outside the gene matches. CDR3 in amino acids: CASSPRAGGDEQYF. CDR3 bases: TGTGCCAGCAGCCCTCGGGCGGGAGGGGACGAGCAGTACTTC.

The rearrangement joins TRBV18 to TRBJ2-7, with 9 bases fitting TRBD1. Germline CDR1 KGHSH, CDR2 LQKENI. V gave up 4 bases and J gave up 4 bases; unmatched junction bases: 2. CDR3 size: 13 residues. The CDR3 reads CASSRGTGYEQYF. The CDR3 DNA reads as TGTGCCAGCTCACGCGGGACAGGGTACGAGCAGTACTTC.

This sequence joins TRBV19 and TRBJ1-5, with 8 bases that match TRBD1. With 7 bases clipped from V and 2 bases from J, the junction kept 4 bases outside the gene matches. The CDR3 has 14 residues. Germline lookup yields CDR1 LNHDA and CDR2 SQIVND (reference sequence). CDR3 nucleotide sequence: TGTGCCAGTACCGAGGACAGGGGCAATCAGCCCCAGCATTTT. It translates to CASTEDRGNQPQHF.

J is TRBJ1-5 and V is TRBV6-1; 9 nucleotides line up with TRBD1. CDR1 MNHNS and CDR2 SASEGT come from the germline V gene. The CDR3 has 18 amino acids. V gave up 1 base and J gave up 3 bases; unmatched junction bases: 10. The CDR3 protein is CASSEGLNRGQVNQPQHF. CDR3 in DNA: TGTGCCAGCAGTGAAGGACTAAACAGGGGGCAGGTCAATCAGCCCCAGCATTTT.

The chain carries TRBV28 and TRBJ1-5; 12 bases are a match to TRBD1. V lost 6 bases and J lost 5; bases outside the gene matches: 5. Germline V gene sequence: CDR1 MDHEN, CDR2 SYDVKM. The CDR3 consists of 15 residues. CDR3 in amino acids: CASSGTGGADQPQHF. CDR3 bases: TGTGCCAGCAGCGGGACAGGGGGCGCGGATCAGCCCCAGCATTTT.

V gene TRBV27 combines with J gene TRBJ2-1, with 7 bases fitting TRBD1. V shed 0 bases and J 2 bases; nucleotides not matched to a gene: 7. This CDR3 region has 17 residues. CDR1 and CDR2 (germline): MNHEY, SMNVEV (reference sequence). CDR3: CASSLSARGRTYNEQFF. CDR3 coding DNA: TGTGCCAGCAGTTTATCCGCTAGGGGGCGCACCTACAATGAGCAGTTCTTC.

The chain joins TRBV27 to TRBJ2-7; 7 bases are shared with TRBD2. V gave up 6 bases and J gave up 2 bases; unmatched junction bases: 13. The germline CDR1 and CDR2 sequences are MNHEY and SMNVEV (reference sequence). The length of the CDR3 is 16 residues. The DNA for the CDR3 is TGTGCCAGCAGCCCTCACCCAGGGACTACCACCTACGAGCAGTACTTC. Translated, it gives CASSPHPGTTTYEQYF.

This clone was seen only once. The chain carries TRBV28 and TRBJ1-2; the match to TRBD1 covers 10 bases. CDR3 size: 13 residues. J was trimmed by 5 bases and V by 6 bases; bases with no gene match: 3. Germline V gene lookup returns CDR1 MDHEN and CDR2 SYDVKM. CDR3 DNA sequence: TGTGCCAGCAGAATGGGACAGGGGTATGGCTACACCTTC. The encoded protein is CASRMGQGYGYTF.

The chain employs TRBV4-1 and TRBJ1-1; D possibly corresponds to TRBD1 (6 bases). Trimming shortened V by 2 bases and J by 1 base, and 11 bases separated the two germline ends. The CDR3 length is 15 residues. Germline CDR1 and CDR2: MGHRA and YSYEKL. Here the CDR3 reads CASSQRDTRNTEAFF. CDR3 nucleotides: TGCGCCAGCAGCCAACGGGACACCAGGAACACTGAAGCTTTCTTT.

A remark on this clone: Other DNA sequences in this sample translate to the same CDR3. The chain carries TRBV18 and TRBJ1-1, with 11 bases matching TRBD1. CDR3 length: 14 residues. Germline V gene sequence: CDR1 KGHSH, CDR2 LQKENI. Trimming cost V 4 bases and J 5 bases; bases outside gene matches: 3. CDR3 DNA sequence: TGTGCCAGCTCACAGGGACAGGGGGGAACTGAAGCTTTCTTT. This gives the protein CASSQGQGGTEAFF.

The DNA for the CDR3 is TGCGCCAGCAGCCCAGTAGTCAGCGGGAGCCCAGATACGCAGTATTTT. The encoded protein is CASSPVVSGSPDTQYF. This chain joins TRBV5-1 and TRBJ2-3; 8 bases align to TRBD2. Germline V gives CDR1 SGHRS, CDR2 YFSETQ. The CDR3 is 16 residues long. The ends lost 4 bases at V and 4 bases at J; junction bases unmatched: 11.

Here the CDR3 DNA reads TGTGCCAGTAGTATGCAGCGGGGAGAGCAGTACTTC. Protein product: CASSMQRGEQYF. The chain recombines TRBV19 with TRBJ2-7; 7 nucleotides line up with TRBD2. The CDR3 consists of 12 residues. The germline CDR1 and CDR2 sequences are LNHDA and SQIVND (reference sequence). Trimming cost V 3 bases and J 7 bases; bases outside gene matches: 3.

The rearrangement uses TRBV5-6 and TRBJ2-5, with 10 bases aligning to TRBD1. The CDR3 runs to 14 residues. The V gene's germline CDR1 is SGHDT and CDR2 YYEEEE. V shed 4 bases and J 5 bases; nucleotides not matched to a gene: 5. The CDR3 region is CASSARQGAETQYF. The CDR3 DNA reads TGTGCCAGCAGCGCTAGACAGGGGGCGGAGACCCAGTACTTC.

The J gene is TRBJ2-5, the V gene TRBV9, with D possibly matching TRBD1 (6 bases). Germline V gives CDR1 SGDLS, CDR2 YYNGEE. The CDR3 contains 13 residues. V shed 4 bases and J shed 5 bases, with 12 bases lying between them. The CDR3 spells CASSPQGFETQYF. The CDR3 nucleotides read TGTGCCAGCAGCCCACAGGGTTTTGAGACCCAGTACTTC. Full variable domain (rest looked up from reference TRBV9 and TRBJ2-5): DSGVTQTPKHLITATGQRVTLRCSPRSGDLSVYWYQQSLDQGLQFLIQYYNGEERAKGNILERFSAQQFPDLHSELNLSSLELGDSALYFCASSPQGFETQYFGPGTRLLVL.

This sequence joins TRBV27 and TRBJ2-2; tentatively, D is TRBD1 (6 bases). Germline V gene lookup returns CDR1 MNHEY and CDR2 SMNVEV (reference sequence). The CDR3 spans 17 residues. V shed 7 bases and J shed 5 bases, with 23 bases lying between them. CDR3 nucleotides: TGTGCCAGCATGGGGACAACGGTACCGGCAAAGACCGGGGAGCTGTTTTTT. It codes for CASMGTTVPAKTGELFF.